Each of the 5 T cell receptor beta chains below was sequenced from the same sample in a study of blood T cell repertoires in COVID-19. Assay used: immunoSEQ multiplex PCR; TCRdb lists only in-frame clones, some missing. Of 200,000 to 250,000 clones in the sample, more than 70% are singletons; the top ten hold 2.5% to 3%. Material for sequencing was peripheral blood. The receptors derive from a woman in her sixties or seventies with acute or convalescent COVID-19.

The V gene is TRBV5-1, the J gene TRBJ2-3; 7 bases fit TRBD2. This CDR3 contains 16 residues. With 2 bases clipped from V and 5 bases from J, the junction kept 11 bases outside the gene matches. CDR1 and CDR2 from the germline V gene are SGHRS and YFSETQ. CDR3 sequence (DNA): TGCGCCAGCAGCTTACCCCGGGGAGGGGCGGGAGATACGCAGTATTTT. This translates into CASSLPRGGAGDTQYF.

The rearrangement uses TRBV6-2 or TRBV6-3 and TRBJ2-7, with D uncertain. The germline V gene has CDR1 MNHEY and CDR2 SVGEGT. Trimming shortened V by 5 bases and J by 4 bases, and 12 bases separated the two germline ends. The CDR3 runs to 13 residues. As DNA, the CDR3 is TGTGCCAGCAGTATACAGTCGAGATACGAGCAGTACTTC. Translating it yields CASSIQSRYEQYF.

The chain has TRBV4-1 and TRBJ2-7; D is perhaps TRBD1 (6 bases). The CDR3 runs to 16 residues. Germline CDR1 and CDR2: MGHRA and YSYEKL. V lost 4 bases and J lost 2, with 18 bases in between. CDR3 region: CASSPTPRTETYEQYF. The CDR3 DNA is TGCGCCAGCAGCCCGACCCCCCGGACAGAGACCTACGAGCAGTACTTC.

This chain uses TRBV28 with TRBJ2-7; 11 nucleotides line up with TRBD2. This CDR3 has 17 residues. The V and J ends lost 3 bases and 2 bases, in that order; junction bases with no gene match: 9. Germline values: CDR1 MDHEN, CDR2 SYDVKM. CDR3 protein: CASSFPLAGGTPYEQYF. As DNA, the CDR3 is TGTGCCAGCAGTTTCCCCTTAGCGGGAGGGACCCCCTACGAGCAGTACTTC.

As DNA, the CDR3 is TGTGCCAGCAGCCACGGGGTTATTTCCTACGAGCAGTACTTC. It encodes CASSHGVISYEQYF. The V gene is TRBV3-1 (or the pseudogene TRBV3-2), the J gene TRBJ2-7; tentatively, D is TRBD2 (5 bases). The germline CDR1 and CDR2 sequences are LGHDT and YNNKEL (reference sequence). The CDR3 extends over 14 amino acids. The V end lost 3 bases, the J end lost 1 base, and 10 bases lay between the germline ends.